This T cell receptor beta chain was found in a study of beta chain features in type 1 diabetes. Regarding the study as a whole: For Type 1 diabetes patients, all four CD4+ subsets carried TCRB CDR3s that were moderately but significantly shorter. TCRB repertoires of naive, central memory and Treg cells appeared more similar among patients than among healthy donors. The analysis here could not establish whether HLA type shapes TCRB rearrangement.

This clone has only a few counts. Its target is not known. The whole isolated RNA underwent reverse transcription, so sequencing captured expressed TCRB transcripts. Some clones are missing from TCRdb's copy, which holds only in-frame ones; the method was immunoSEQ multiplex PCR. Here the sample spans some 640,000 clones, around 15% being singletons. There are 16 residues in the CDR3. V lost 2 bases and J 1 base, leaving 15 bases between the germline ends. Germline-derived CDR1 and CDR2 are SQVTM and ANQGSEA. This chain connects TRBV29-1 to TRBJ2-1, with a weak D call TRBD2 (6 bases). The source is a man between 18 and 29 years old with type 1 diabetes. Input material: naive CD4+ T cells from blood. The CDR3 loop reads CSVEPGVGVSYNEQFF. The CDR3 nucleotides are TGCAGCGTTGAACCGGGAGTGGGGGTTTCCTACAATGAGCAGTTCTTC.